Following are 32 T cell receptor beta chains from one sample sequenced in a study of response to subunit inactivated influenza vaccine (dated by TCRdb to the late 2010s). Library preparation was by RT-PCR. TCRdb records Illumina HiSeq 2500 as the sequencer. TCRdb reprocessing: public reads trimmed at Q25 with fastp, clones called with MiXCR, in-frame beta chains kept. For every CDR3 protein sequence, its rows merge into one entry that carries the most common genes and DNA. The sample records 650,000 to 800,000 distinct CDR3 sequences, about 18% of which are singletons. The top ten clonotypes cover approximately 11% of the sample. The sequences come from PBMCs from blood, collected 4 to 6 days after vaccination. The receptors were gathered from a man aged 50-60 years who received an inactivated influenza vaccine. Donor details come from another sample of the same person, matched by shared clones.

This clonotype was detected many times. V usage is TRBV29-1 and J usage is TRBJ2-7; the D is unclear. Germline V gene sequence: CDR1 SQVTM, CDR2 ANQGSEA. The CDR3 has 13 residues. V was clipped by 0 bases and J by 2 bases, with 8 bases between them. In DNA form, the CDR3 reads TGCAGCGTTGAAGAAGGCAGCACCTACGAGCAGTACTTC. The encoded protein is CSVEEGSTYEQYF.

The chain uses TRBV12-3 or TRBV12-4 and TRBJ2-1; the D is unclear. With 5 bases removed from V and 14 bases from J, the gap between germline ends came to 13 bases. The CDR3 runs 11 residues. CDR3 in amino acids: CASSDSPRKFF. The CDR3 DNA reads as TGTGCCAGCAGTGATTCGCCGAGGAAGTTCTTC.

The J gene is TRBJ2-7, the V gene TRBV4-1, with D perhaps being TRBD1 or TRBD2 (6 bases each). The CDR3 runs to 14 residues. Looked up from germline, CDR1 is MGHRA and CDR2 is YSYEKL. Deletions cut 5 bases from V and 7 bases from J, with 18 bases between. The CDR3 DNA sequence: TGCGCCAGCAGCTATTGGTCGGGGGCGGAAGAGCAGTACTTC. Amino acid sequence: CASSYWSGAEEQYF.

CDR3 sequence (DNA): TGCAGTGCTAGATCCCTAGCGGGGGCGAACACCGGGGAGCTGTTTTTT. Amino acid sequence: CSARSLAGANTGELFF. This rearrangement joins TRBV20-1 to TRBJ2-2, with 10 bases identical to TRBD2. The CDR3 is 16 residues long. CDR1 DFQATT and CDR2 SNEGSKA come from the germline V gene (reference sequence). J gave up 0 bases and V 2 bases, and 3 bases lay outside the gene matches.

This clonotype has at least ten counts. The CDR3 protein is CASSLGQSFNEQFF. The DNA for the CDR3 is TGCGCCAGCAGCCTGGGACAGAGTTTCAATGAGCAGTTCTTC. J is TRBJ2-1 and V is TRBV5-1; 7 nucleotides align to TRBD1. The CDR3 is 14 amino acids. V dropped 4 bases and J dropped 6; count of bases not matched to a gene: 7. Germline loops: CDR1 SGHRS, CDR2 YFSETQ.

CDR3 in amino acids: CASSLAKGAGEQYF. The CDR3 DNA is TGTGCCAGCAGCTTAGCGAAAGGGGCAGGCGAGCAGTACTTC. The chain combines TRBV7-8 with TRBJ2-7, with a possible D match to TRBD1 (5 bases). The germline V gene encodes CDR1 SGHVS and CDR2 FQNEAQ. The CDR3 runs to 14 residues. The V and J ends lost 0 bases and 6 bases respectively, with 12 bases between them.

This clonotype has just a few counts. This chain connects TRBV9 to TRBJ2-7; tentatively, D is TRBD2 (5 bases). In germline, CDR1 is SGDLS, CDR2 YYNGEE. The CDR3 is 14 amino acids. V gave up 7 bases and J gave up 1 base, with 15 bases separating them. CDR3 in DNA: TGTGCCAGCGGTAGGGCGGAGCGGTCCTACGAGCAGTACTTC. The encoded protein is CASGRAERSYEQYF.

This clonotype was detected a few times. The chain has TRBV7-9 and TRBJ2-1; the D is unclear. The CDR3 is made up of 14 amino acids. Trimming pared 5 bases from V and 6 bases from J, leaving 14 bases between. In germline, CDR1 is SEHNR, CDR2 FQNEAQ (reference sequence). The CDR3 bases are TGTGCCAGCAGCCTGGAGACACCACTCAATGAGCAGTTCTTC. It yields the protein CASSLETPLNEQFF.

In its sample, this clonotype was seen a few times. The CDR3 nucleotides are TGTGCCAGCAGTTTATCAGGGAATCCCGAGCAGTACTTC. Translation gives CASSLSGNPEQYF. The chain employs TRBV12-3 or TRBV12-4 and TRBJ2-7; D is possibly TRBD1 (5 bases). V was clipped by 2 bases and J by 6 bases, with 11 bases between them. This CDR3 region has 13 residues.

This clonotype has only a few counts. This chain joins TRBV10-2 and TRBJ2-4; 7 bases align to TRBD2. J was trimmed by 1 base and V by 0 bases; bases with no gene match: 21. Per germline, CDR1 WSHSY and CDR2 SAAADI. The CDR3 is 22 amino acids. As DNA, the CDR3 is TGCGCCAGCAGTGAGTCCGTCTTGGTGGCTAGCGGCGGAAGTGGGGCCAAAAACATTCAGTACTTC. It yields the protein CASSESVLVASGGSGAKNIQYF.

The rearrangement uses TRBV7-8 and TRBJ2-2, with D uncertain. Per germline, CDR1 SGHVS and CDR2 FQNEAQ. Trimming pared 1 base from V and 0 bases from J, leaving 6 bases between. The CDR3 runs 15 residues. The CDR3 sequence is CASSLGDTNTGELFF. CDR3 nucleotide sequence: TGTGCCAGCAGCTTAGGCGATACGAACACCGGGGAGCTGTTTTTT.

The V call is TRBV20-1, the J call TRBJ2-7; maybe TRBD2 (7 bases). Looked up from germline, CDR1 is DFQATT and CDR2 is SNEGSKA (reference sequence). This CDR3 region has 15 residues. V was trimmed by 4 bases and J by 2 bases, leaving 18 bases between them. The CDR3 spells CSATGGGTPTYEQYF. The CDR3, as DNA: TGCAGTGCTACGGGGGGCGGGACACCTACCTACGAGCAGTACTTC.

This rearrangement joins TRBV7-2 to TRBJ1-3; D possibly corresponds to TRBD1 (5 bases). From germline, CDR1 is SGHTA and CDR2 FQGNSA. The CDR3 length is 15 residues. V shed 5 bases and J shed 0 bases, with 11 bases lying between them. CDR3 sequence (DNA): TGTGCCAGCAGCCCGGGACCGACCTCTGGAAACACCATATATTTT. It translates to CASSPGPTSGNTIYF.

The V gene is TRBV9, the J gene TRBJ2-1, with 8 bases that match TRBD2. CDR3 size: 21 residues. The V segment lost 0 bases and the J segment 10 bases; nucleotides outside the gene matches: 27. Germline V lookup: CDR1 SGDLS, CDR2 YYNGEE. CDR3 in DNA: TGTGCCAGCAGCGTAGACATCTGGGTAGCGGGGAGCCACTCCTACAATGAAGAGCAGTTCTTC. This sequence encodes CASSVDIWVAGSHSYNEEQFF. Full variable domain (rest looked up from reference TRBV9 and TRBJ2-1): DSGVTQTPKHLITATGQRVTLRCSPRSGDLSVYWYQQSLDQGLQFLIQYYNGEERAKGNILERFSAQQFPDLHSELNLSSLELGDSALYFCASSVDIWVAGSHSYNEEQFFGPGTRLTVL.

The J gene is TRBJ2-3, the V gene TRBV6-2 or TRBV6-3, with 9 positions matching TRBD2. Losses at the gene ends were 1 base for V and 1 base for J; bases not matched to a gene: 3. The CDR3 covers 16 residues. Germline V lookup: CDR1 MNHEY, CDR2 SVGEGT. The CDR3 DNA is TGTGCCAGCAGTTACTTAGCGGGAGCCGGCACAGATACGCAGTATTTT. Amino acids: CASSYLAGAGTDTQYF.

This chain connects TRBV4-1 to TRBJ2-2, with D unresolved. Trimming removed 6 bases from V and 0 bases from J, with 8 bases in between. In germline, CDR1 is MGHRA, CDR2 YSYEKL. The CDR3 loop spans 14 amino acids. In DNA form, the CDR3 reads TGCGCCAGCAGAGACGTAGCGAACACCGGGGAGCTGTTTTTT. Translating gives CASRDVANTGELFF.

The rearrangement links TRBV20-1 to TRBJ2-1, with a tentative D call TRBD2 (6 bases). V lost 3 bases and J 1 base, leaving 13 bases between the germline ends. The CDR3 runs to 15 residues. Per germline, CDR1 DFQATT and CDR2 SNEGSKA (reference sequence). CDR3 sequence reads: CSASPSAGSYNEQFF. The CDR3 DNA is TGCAGTGCTAGCCCATCAGCGGGTTCCTACAATGAGCAGTTCTTC.

This clonotype came up many times. J is TRBJ2-1 and V is TRBV12-3 or TRBV12-4, with 7 bases aligning to TRBD2. J was trimmed by 9 bases and V by 6 bases; bases with no gene match: 8. The CDR3 covers 13 residues. The CDR3 DNA reads as TGTGCCAGCAGCCACGGACTAGTTATTGAGCAGTTCTTC. Amino acids: CASSHGLVIEQFF.

This clonotype was counted at least ten times. The V call is TRBV5-1, the J call TRBJ2-1, with TRBD1 as a possible D gene (5 bases). Germline loops: CDR1 SGHRS, CDR2 YFSETQ. V lost 1 base, J lost 2 bases, and 10 bases lay in between. The CDR3 runs 15 residues. DNA for the CDR3: TGCGCCAGCAGCTTGACAGGTGAGACCTACAATGAGCAGTTCTTC. Its translation is CASSLTGETYNEQFF. The full variable domain, rest sourced from reference TRBV5-1 and TRBJ2-1, is KAGVTQTPRYLIKTRGQQVTLSCSPISGHRSVSWYQQTPGQGLQFLFEYFSETQRNKGNFPGRFSGRQFSNSRSEMNVSTLELGDSALYLCASSLTGETYNEQFFGPGTRLTVL.

This clonotype has only a few counts. The V and J genes are TRBV3-2 and TRBJ2-3; the tabulated D call, TRBD1, remains unverified against the DNA. TRBV3-2 counts as a pseudogene. There are 13 residues in the CDR3. CDR3 coding DNA: TGTGCCAGCAGTCGACAGTACACAGATACGCAGTATTTT. This sequence encodes CASSRQYTDTQYF.

This clonotype came up a few times. V usage is TRBV25-1 and J usage is TRBJ2-3, with D perhaps matching TRBD2 (6 bases). The CDR3 runs to 15 residues. V lost 1 base and J lost 4, with 12 bases in between. Looked up from germline, CDR1 is MGHDK and CDR2 is SYGVNS. CDR3 in amino acids: CASSESWRGSDTQYF. The DNA for the CDR3 is TGTGCCAGCAGTGAATCTTGGAGGGGATCAGATACGCAGTATTTT. Using reference TRBV25-1 and TRBJ2-3 for the parts outside the CDR3, the full variable domain is EADIYQTPRYLVIGTGKKITLECSQTMGHDKMYWYQQDPGMELHLIHYSYGVNSTEKGDLSSESTVSRIRTEHFPLTLESARPSHTSQYLCASSESWRGSDTQYFGPGTRLTVL.

CDR3 in DNA: TGCAGTGCTAGAGGACAGGGATCGAACACCGGGGAGCTGTTTTTT. Translating gives CSARGQGSNTGELFF. The gene calls are TRBV20-1 and TRBJ2-2, with TRBD1 matching 7 bases. With 1 base clipped from V and 0 bases from J, the junction kept 2 bases outside the gene matches. Germline V gene sequence: CDR1 DFQATT, CDR2 SNEGSKA (reference sequence). CDR3 length: 15 residues.

In this sample, this clonotype turned up once. This sequence joins TRBV14 and TRBJ2-5; 9 bases are a match to TRBD2. The trim removed 1 base at V and 1 base at J, leaving 1 base unmatched. Germline CDR1 is SGHDN and CDR2 is FVKESK. The CDR3 length is 15 residues. The CDR3 region is CASSQGGLAQETQYF. The CDR3 nucleotides read TGTGCCAGCAGCCAAGGGGGACTAGCCCAAGAGACCCAGTACTTC. Full variable domain (outside the CDR3, taken from reference TRBV14 and TRBJ2-5): EAGVTQFPSHSVIEKGQTVTLRCDPISGHDNLYWYRRVMGKEIKFLLHFVKESKQDESGMPNNRFLAERTGGTYSTLKVQPAELEDSGVYFCASSQGGLAQETQYFGPGTRLLVL.

J is TRBJ2-7 and V is TRBV6-2 or TRBV6-3; D call uncertain. V lost 5 bases to trimming and J lost 1 base, with 15 bases between them. This CDR3 is built from 15 residues. The V gene's germline CDR1 is MNHEY and CDR2 SVGEGT. Written as DNA, the CDR3 is TGTGCCAGCAGTAGGTCTCCCCCGACGTCCTACGAGCAGTACTTC. It codes for CASSRSPPTSYEQYF.

The gene calls are TRBV10-3 and TRBJ2-2; D may be TRBD1 (5 bases). V was pared by 6 bases and J by 3 bases, with 14 bases between. CDR1 ENHRY and CDR2 SYGVKD come from the germline V gene. This CDR3 spans 15 amino acids. The CDR3 region is CAISFGQSHTGELFF. CDR3 bases: TGTGCCATCAGCTTCGGACAATCCCACACCGGGGAGCTGTTTTTT.

Points on this clonotype: One end of the junction does not line up with germline, which may come from a read error. The chain couples TRBV7-2 to TRBJ2-5; possible D gene TRBD1, 6 bases. This CDR3 is 14 amino acids long. Germline V gene data show CDR1 as SGHTA and CDR2 as FQGNSA. CDR3 amino acids: CASSLSGLRDTVSF. The DNA for the CDR3 is TGTGCCAGCAGCTTATCGGGGCTCCGGGACACGGTCTCCTTC.

This clonotype was observed a few times. The DNA for the CDR3 is TGTGCCATCAGTGAGTACAGGGACTCCTACAATGAGCAGTTCTTC. This sequence encodes CAISEYRDSYNEQFF. This chain joins TRBV10-3 and TRBJ2-1; weak D call: TRBD1 (6 bases). Germline V gene sequence: CDR1 ENHRY, CDR2 SYGVKD. The CDR3 is 15 amino acids. The germline V and J ends were trimmed by 1 base and 0 bases, with 7 bases remaining between them.

There are a few counts of this clonotype. V and J are TRBV3-1 and TRBJ2-5; 8 bases match TRBD1. The V gene's germline CDR1 is LGHDT and CDR2 YNNKEL (reference sequence). After removal of 6 bases from V and 1 base from J, the junction contained 7 bases not matched to a gene. There are 15 residues in the CDR3. This CDR3 is CASSSSDRGQETQYF. The CDR3 nucleotides are TGTGCCAGCAGTAGCTCTGACAGGGGCCAAGAGACCCAGTACTTC.

In its sample, this clonotype was seen a few times. The chain carries TRBV12-3 or TRBV12-4 and TRBJ2-1, with D possibly being TRBD2 (6 bases). The CDR3 is 15 residues long. Trimming removed 2 bases from V and 0 bases from J, with 8 bases in between. In nucleotides, the CDR3 is TGTGCCAGCAGTTTAAGACTAGTCTCCTACAATGAGCAGTTCTTC. Protein product: CASSLRLVSYNEQFF.

This rearrangement joins TRBV20-1 to TRBJ2-3; possibly TRBD1 for D (6 bases). CDR1 is DFQATT and CDR2 is SNEGSKA in the germline V gene (reference sequence). CDR3 length: 14 residues. The germline V and J ends were trimmed by 1 base and 1 base, with 9 bases remaining between them. In DNA, the CDR3 is TGCAGTGCTAGAGTGAAGGGGGGCACAGATACGCAGTATTTT. Protein sequence: CSARVKGGTDTQYF.

The chain employs TRBV12-3 or TRBV12-4 and TRBJ1-2, with 7 bases matching TRBD1. The V gene end was trimmed by 3 bases and the J gene end by 4 bases; junction bases not matched to a gene: 5. The CDR3 has 14 amino acids. The CDR3 bases are TGTGCCAGCAGTTTTTCGGCAGGGGGCTATGGCTACACCTTC. This sequence encodes CASSFSAGGYGYTF.

In its sample, this clonotype was seen a few times. V gene TRBV7-2 combines with J gene TRBJ2-5; 7 bases fit TRBD1. The CDR3 runs 15 residues. Unmatched junction bases numbered 17, after V lost 9 bases and J lost 7 bases. Germline values: CDR1 SGHTA, CDR2 FQGNSA. In DNA form, the CDR3 reads TGTGCCAGTACTCCCGGACTTGAGGGGGCGGGGACCCAGTACTTC. Translating it yields CASTPGLEGAGTQYF.